This TCR beta chain was identified in a study of CD8+CD57+ T cells in acquired aplastic anemia. Study at large: Sorted CD4+ plus CD8+ cells gave DNA averaging 3.2 ug. General study findings and limits: Patients shared about 30 CD8+ CDR3 sequences with controls.

The TCR beta profiling, which covered VDJ combination and CDR3 sequence, was carried out using genomic DNA as the template. TCRdb reanalysed the reads using MiXCR and keeps one entry per CDR3 protein. The sample comprises 250,000 or so distinct CDR3 sequences, approximately 50% of which are singletons, and 6.5% to 8% rests with the top ten. All patients picked for sequencing had shown, by flow cytometry, an expansion of CD8+CD57+ cells. This clonotype was observed a handful of times. Antigen specificity is unknown. Per the germline V gene, CDR1 is SEHNR and CDR2 is FQNEAQ (reference sequence). Trimming left V 2 bases short and J 13 bases short, with 6 bases between. This CDR3 comprises 10 residues.

Sequenced: sorted CD4+, CD8+, or CD8+CD57+ T cells (not recorded which) from PBMCs. V usage is TRBV7-9 and J usage is TRBJ1-5; D call uncertain. This TCR was recovered from a human donor with aplastic anemia. Here the CDR3 DNA reads TGTGCCAGCAGCTTAAGCCCGCAGCATTTT. This translates into CASSLSPQHF. Full variable domain (outside the CDR3, taken from reference TRBV7-9 and TRBJ1-5): DTGVSQNPRHKITKRGQNVTFRCDPISEHNRLYWYRQTLGQGPEFLTYFQNEAQLEKSRLLSDRFSAERPKGSFSTLEIQRTEQGDSAMYLCASSLSPQHFGDGTRLSIL.